This is a list of T cell receptor beta chains from one sample in a study of cytomegalovirus exposure and HLA in healthy donors. Sequencing used immunoSEQ multiplex PCR; TCRdb keeps in-frame clones, though not all of them. The table shows roughly 110,000 clones, with 82% occurring only once. Sequenced material: PBMCs. The receptors here all came from a man aged 50-60 years in good health and CMV-seronegative. The CDR3 runs from the conserved cysteine through the conserved F or W. The order of the fields is D gene, V gene, CDR3 protein. The D gene is left open where the match is weak.

D: -
V: TRBV7-9
CDR3: CASSSLVASYTF

D: -
V: TRBV7-2
CDR3: CASSLGSPFNEKLFF

D: TRBD1
V: TRBV5-6
CDR3: CASSLGQGIPEAFF

D: -
V: TRBV5-1
CDR3: CASSLDSYGYTF

D: -
V: TRBV4-1
CDR3: CASSQETAGNQPQHF

D: TRBD2
V: TRBV6-5
CDR3: CASSYSRTSGGEQFF

D: TRBD1
V: TRBV28
CDR3: CASSYTGASNQPQHF

D: TRBD1
V: TRBV19
CDR3: CASSIRQGTEAFF

D: TRBD1
V: TRBV4-2
CDR3: CASRGGQGGNGYTF

D: -
V: TRBV5-1
CDR3: CATREGLVINSPLHF

D: -
V: TRBV30
CDR3: CAWSRDIYTEAFF

D: -
V: TRBV6-1
CDR3: CASSEDIANYGYTF

D: -
V: TRBV6-1
CDR3: CASSRGNSYEQYF

D: -
V: TRBV11-3
CDR3: CASSSEGGGRTYNEQFF

D: TRBD1
V: TRBV6-5
CDR3: CASSYEGTAEAFF

D: TRBD1
V: TRBV7-2
CDR3: CASSLLGGRQPQHF

D: TRBD2
V: TRBV27
CDR3: CASSLWGPSGGGSTDTQYF

D: -
V: TRBV10-2
CDR3: CASSRTTENTGELFF

D: TRBD1
V: TRBV19
CDR3: CASLDRASSEKLFF

D: -
V: TRBV28
CDR3: CASSDSESEAFF

D: -
V: TRBV7-2
CDR3: CASSLIDSDTQYF

D: -
V: TRBV7-9
CDR3: CSSSSLSQGTHSGNTIYF

D: -
V: TRBV18
CDR3: CASSQQGSLGTEAFF

D: -
V: TRBV6-1
CDR3: CASTPIGNQETQYF

D: TRBD1
V: TRBV5-1
CDR3: CASSDTTGDGNTIYF

D: TRBD1
V: TRBV7-2
CDR3: CASSRDRGREETQYF

D: -
V: TRBV5-6
CDR3: CASSGLDRGTGELFF

D: TRBD1
V: TRBV15
CDR3: CATSRDPTGVAEKLFF

D: -
V: TRBV18
CDR3: CASSTIAVGELFF

D: -
V: TRBV30
CDR3: CAWSAPPRAQKAFF

D: -
V: TRBV7-3
CDR3: CASSFTGGLNEKLFF

D: TRBD1
V: TRBV27
CDR3: CASSYWDRAGTEAFF

D: -
V: TRBV30
CDR3: CAWSVHGGSQTLNSFTDTQYF

D: -
V: TRBV19
CDR3: CASSIVGRGAGYTF

D: -
V: TRBV28
CDR3: CASSLNPYGKEKLFF

D: TRBD1
V: TRBV11-2
CDR3: CASSQGQGANQPQHF

D: -
V: TRBV11-2
CDR3: CASSLERNTEAFF

D: -
V: TRBV5-1
CDR3: CASSLTPVSGANVLTF

D: TRBD1
V: TRBV19
CDR3: CATCGTGNQPQHF

D: TRBD1
V: TRBV5-1
CDR3: CASSLVAGGDLFSGNTIYF

D: TRBD2
V: TRBV4-1
CDR3: CASSQPTSGNGELFF

D: -
V: TRBV13
CDR3: CASSLGAGRNTDTQYF

D: TRBD2
V: TRBV19
CDR3: CASSMDGPGVAGGPETQYF

D: TRBD1
V: TRBV5-6
CDR3: CASTRLRDRGANEQFF